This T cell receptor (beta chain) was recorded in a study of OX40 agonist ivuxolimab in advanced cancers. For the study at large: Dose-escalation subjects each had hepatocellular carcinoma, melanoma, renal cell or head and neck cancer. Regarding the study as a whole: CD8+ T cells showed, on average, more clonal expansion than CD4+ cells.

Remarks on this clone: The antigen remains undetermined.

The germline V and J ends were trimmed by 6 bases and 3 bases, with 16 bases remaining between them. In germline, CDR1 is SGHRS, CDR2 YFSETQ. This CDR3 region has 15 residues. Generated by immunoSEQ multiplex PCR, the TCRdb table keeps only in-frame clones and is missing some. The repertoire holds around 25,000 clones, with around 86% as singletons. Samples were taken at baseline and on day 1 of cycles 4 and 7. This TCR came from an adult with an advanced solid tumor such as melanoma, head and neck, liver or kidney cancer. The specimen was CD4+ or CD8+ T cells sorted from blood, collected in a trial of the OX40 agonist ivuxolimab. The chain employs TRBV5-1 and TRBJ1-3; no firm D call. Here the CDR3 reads CASTPGLSVGNTIYF. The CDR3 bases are TGCGCCAGCACCCCTGGCCTCTCGGTTGGAAACACCATATATTTT. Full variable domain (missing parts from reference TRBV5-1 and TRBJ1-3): KAGVTQTPRYLIKTRGQQVTLSCSPISGHRSVSWYQQTPGQGLQFLFEYFSETQRNKGNFPGRFSGRQFSNSRSEMNVSTLELGDSALYLCASTPGLSVGNTIYFGEGSWLTVV.